This TCR beta chain was profiled in a study of tumor-infiltrating lymphocytes in glioblastoma multiforme (dated by TCRdb to about 2017). Concerning the study at large: The study tested whether intratumoral genomic heterogeneity fosters TIL diversity by jointly investigating somatic mutations, TIL diversity and immune response activity. Overall study outcomes, separate from this receptor: T cells were not sorted into functional subsets, which the authors noted as a future improvement. RNA-based TCR sequencing may distort clone frequencies because T cells carry unequal numbers of TCR transcripts. Only one glioblastoma patient was included in the TCR and somatic mutation analysis, limiting generalizability.

TCRB libraries were constructed from RNA through three rounds of nested multiplex PCR following a modified ARM-PCR protocol with multiple V-beta primers and a C-beta primer. ProtoScript II Reverse Transcriptase and a C-beta primer were used to synthesize TCRB-specific cDNA from 0.4 to 0.6 ug total RNA. For the TCRB libraries, no unique molecular identifiers were described. In the third PCR, barcodes and adapters were added over 25 cycles with Deep VentR (exo-) polymerase, after which 250-500 bp bands were gel purified. An Illumina HiSeq 2500 was used to sequence the TCRB libraries with 250 bp paired-end reads. The authors processed their data as follows. The reads were cleaned with Trimmomatic, merged with FLASH and assigned V, D and J segments with MiGEC before being analyzed in VDJtools. The Shannon-Wiener diversity index, calculated using VDJtools, was used to quantify repertoire diversity. Using fastp trimming at Q25 and MiXCR clonotype assembly, TCRdb reanalyzed the public sequencing data and kept in-frame beta chains. Each entry is one CDR3 protein sequence, shown with its most common DNA and genes. The V and J calls and clone size come from TCRdb's table, not from the authors' own analysis. Counted in this sample were fewer than 40,000 distinct CDR3 sequences; approximately 60% of them appeared once. The ten most abundant clones make up roughly a third of the sample.

As concerns this clonotype: Its antigen is still unknown. At one end, the junction sequence differs from germline, possibly due to a read error.

For each of the approximately ten tumor samples, the AllPrep DNA/RNA mini kit was used to purify genomic DNA and total RNA simultaneously. All RNA had OD 260/280 ratios above 1.9 and RNA integrity numbers above 6.5. The CDR3 runs 16 amino acids, cysteine and phenylalanine included. Just the 48-base CDR3 DNA is kept, in frame starting at base 1. Looking up the germline V gene (reference sequence) yields CDR1 DFQATT and CDR2 SNEGSKA. Material for sequencing was brain tumor tissue. The receptor was isolated from a male donor with glioblastoma. The chain was built from TRBV20-1 and TRBJ2-1; 7 bases in the junction line up with TRBD2. The nucleotide sequence reads TGCAGTGCTAGAGCGATTGTTAGCGGGTTCTACATTGAGCAGTTCTTC. Protein translation: CSARAIVSGFYIEQFF.